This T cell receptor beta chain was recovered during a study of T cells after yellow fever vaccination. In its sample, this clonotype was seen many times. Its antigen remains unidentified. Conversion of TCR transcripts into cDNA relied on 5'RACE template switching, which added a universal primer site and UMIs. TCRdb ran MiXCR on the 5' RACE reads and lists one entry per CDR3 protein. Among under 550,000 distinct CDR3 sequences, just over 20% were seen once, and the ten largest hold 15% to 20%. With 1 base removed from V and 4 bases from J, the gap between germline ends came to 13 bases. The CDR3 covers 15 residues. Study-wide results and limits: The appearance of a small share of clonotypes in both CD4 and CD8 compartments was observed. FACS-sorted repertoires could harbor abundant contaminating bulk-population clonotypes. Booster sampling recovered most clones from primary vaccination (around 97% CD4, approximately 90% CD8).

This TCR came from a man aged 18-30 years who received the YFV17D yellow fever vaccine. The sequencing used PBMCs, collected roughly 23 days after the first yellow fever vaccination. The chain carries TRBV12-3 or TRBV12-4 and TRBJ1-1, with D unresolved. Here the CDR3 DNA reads TGTGCCAGCAGTTTAGGGTCGGGGAGAAGCACTGAAGCTTTCTTT. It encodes CASSLGSGRSTEAFF.